Listed below are T cell receptor beta chains from one sample, sequenced in a study of spatial heterogeneity in lung cancer. Via MiXCR, TCRdb re-called the 5' RACE reads, giving one row per CDR3 protein. This sample has more than 75,000 distinct CDR3 sequences, with approximately 12% found just once. This specimen was PBMCs, taken at surgery. These receptors were collected from a male donor with early-stage non-small cell lung cancer. The CDR3 runs from the conserved cysteine through the conserved F or W. Some rows mark clone size as missing; the rest say once, few, many or name a class of expanded clone.

size | J | length | V | CDR3
. | TRBJ2-3 | 14 | TRBV7-9 | CASSPQVSTDTQYF
. | TRBJ2-5 | 15 | TRBV20-1 | CSARGWDSLEETQYF
. | TRBJ2-5 | 16 | TRBV25-1 | CASSSTGPDSPWTQYF
. | TRBJ2-1 | 15 | TRBV5-1 | CASSPRLAGEDEQFF
. | TRBJ2-6 | 15 | TRBV7-3 | CASSLTGTGANVLTF
. | TRBJ1-2 | 13 | TRBV12-3/TRBV12-4 | CASSLAQVYGYTF
few | TRBJ2-2 | 13 | TRBV29-1 | CSVGGEGTGELFF
. | TRBJ2-3 | 14 | TRBV29-1 | CSVVDSGNVNTQYF
few | TRBJ1-6 | 13 | TRBV14 | CASNGLVNSPLHF
. | TRBJ1-5 | 17 | TRBV23-1 | CASSHAKGVGIGQPQHF
. | TRBJ2-1 | 15 | TRBV3-1 | CASSQDLAEGNEQFF
. | TRBJ2-3 | 15 | TRBV19 | CASSATGAVTDTQYF
many | TRBJ1-5 | 14 | TRBV6-2/TRBV6-3 | CASSYGDSNQPQHF
. | TRBJ2-3 | 15 | TRBV11-2 | CASSSAGGPADTQYF
many | TRBJ2-1 | 12 | TRBV7-9 | CASSPPVDEQFF
. | TRBJ2-7 | 12 | TRBV2 | CASSVGFYEQYF
. | TRBJ2-7 | 16 | TRBV6-6 | CASSHTGLAGEYEQYF
few | TRBJ1-2 | 15 | TRBV10-2 | CASRKDGGQNYGYTF
. | TRBJ1-3 | 16 | TRBV4-1 | CASSPQTGGTGNTIYF
few | TRBJ2-3 | 16 | TRBV3-1 | CASSPTSGLRTDTQYF
. | TRBJ2-5 | 13 | TRBV19 | CASSRTSVETQYF
. | TRBJ1-1 | 16 | TRBV14 | CASSHLGRGMNTEAFF
. | TRBJ2-1 | 15 | TRBV7-2 | CASSLEGNSYNEQFF
. | TRBJ2-3 | 15 | TRBV4-1 | CASSQLGLVTDTQYF
few | TRBJ2-1 | 16 | TRBV2 | CASSESKTGFYNEQFF
. | TRBJ2-2 | 15 | TRBV7-9 | CASSLGQPNTGELFF